Presented here are 27 T cell receptor beta chains from one specimen sequenced in a study of response to subunit inactivated influenza vaccine. One entry per CDR3 protein, called by TCRdb with MiXCR from the RT-PCR reads. The sample has approximately 530,000 distinct CDR3 sequences, 10% to 15% seen once. Sequencing was performed on PBMCs from blood, taken 40 to 50 days after vaccination. These receptors were collected from a man aged 50 to 60 who received an inactivated influenza vaccine.

The table lists this clonotype with many counts. The chain recombines TRBV7-9 with TRBJ1-1; unclear D gene. Per germline, CDR1 SEHNR and CDR2 FQNEAQ (reference sequence). This CDR3 contains 12 residues. V lost 8 bases and J 2 bases, leaving 9 bases between the germline ends. CDR3 nucleotides: TGTGCCAGCTTTGCCTTTAACACTGAAGCTTTCTTT. It is translated as CASFAFNTEAFF.

This clonotype came up many times. The genes are TRBV12-3 or TRBV12-4 and TRBJ2-7; D perhaps matches TRBD1 (6 bases). The CDR3 covers 13 residues. Trimming left V 3 bases short and J 6 bases short, with 12 bases between. The CDR3 DNA is TGTGCCAGCAGTTTTCAGGGGAGCGGCGAGCAGTACTTC. Its translation is CASSFQGSGEQYF.

In this sample, this clonotype turned up a few times. This chain uses TRBV7-9 with TRBJ1-4; 8 bases fit TRBD1. This CDR3 is built from 13 residues. V gave up 1 base and J gave up 8 bases; unmatched junction bases: 0. CDR1 SEHNR and CDR2 FQNEAQ come from the germline V gene (reference sequence). This CDR3 is CASSLDRGEKLFF. CDR3 sequence (DNA): TGTGCCAGCAGCTTAGACAGGGGGGAAAAACTGTTTTTT.

This clonotype was observed a handful of times. The rearrangement uses TRBV10-3 and TRBJ2-7; a possible D gene is TRBD2 (5 bases). The CDR3 has 11 residues. Trimming took 8 bases from V and 6 from J, leaving 11 bases between them. Looked up from germline, CDR1 is ENHRY and CDR2 is SYGVKD. The CDR3 DNA is TGTGCCATCGGGCTAGCAGCCGAGCAGTACTTC. Its translation: CAIGLAAEQYF.

This clonotype was seen ten or more times. V usage is TRBV29-1 and J usage is TRBJ2-7; TRBD1 matches 8 bases. The CDR3 consists of 11 residues. Trimming took 5 bases from V and 7 from J; bases not matched to a gene: 4. CDR1 and CDR2 (germline): SQVTM, ANQGSEA. For the CDR3, the DNA is TGCAGCGTTCAGGGGGCAGTTGAGCAGTACTTC. This translates into CSVQGAVEQYF.

V is TRBV4-3 and J is TRBJ2-3; D is perhaps TRBD1 or TRBD2 (5 bases each). From germline, CDR1 is LGHNA and CDR2 YSLEER. V shed 1 base and J shed 7 bases, with 21 bases lying between them. The CDR3 spans 17 residues. CDR3 sequence: CASSQAFPGRHPNTQYF. As DNA, the CDR3 is TGCGCCAGCAGCCAAGCTTTCCCGGGACGGCACCCCAATACGCAGTATTTT.

The V and J genes are TRBV4-1 and TRBJ2-1; 8 bases match TRBD1. With V trimmed by 0 bases and J by 7 bases, 5 bases remained unmatched. This CDR3 has 15 amino acids. Germline V gives CDR1 MGHRA, CDR2 YSYEKL. CDR3 in DNA: TGCGCCAGCAGCCAAGACCGGACAGGGTGGAATGAGCAGTTCTTC. It yields the protein CASSQDRTGWNEQFF.

This chain joins TRBV20-1 and TRBJ2-3; 9 positions agree with TRBD1. Germline V gene data show CDR1 as DFQATT and CDR2 as SNEGSKA (reference sequence). The CDR3 extends over 15 amino acids. V lost 3 bases and J lost 7; bases outside the gene matches: 11. CDR3 region: CSARTQGARENTQYF. The DNA for the CDR3 is TGCAGTGCTAGGACACAGGGGGCGAGAGAGAATACGCAGTATTTT.

This clonotype was seen more than once but under ten times. The CDR3, as DNA: TGCGCCAGCAGCCAAGATACAGGGGCCTACAATGAGCAGTTCTTC. This sequence encodes CASSQDTGAYNEQFF. The gene calls are TRBV4-3 and TRBJ2-1, with TRBD1 identical over 7 bases. The CDR3 covers 15 residues. Germline trimming cut 0 bases from V and 2 bases from J; bases unmatched to any gene: 1. Per the germline V gene, CDR1 is LGHNA and CDR2 is YSLEER.

V and J are TRBV4-1 and TRBJ1-2; D might be TRBD1 (5 bases). The CDR3 is made up of 16 amino acids. V gave up 1 base and J gave up 1 base, with 13 bases separating them. The germline CDR1 and CDR2 sequences are MGHRA and YSYEKL. The CDR3 DNA reads TGCGCCAGCAGCCAAGTAGACGACAGTGGTAACTATGGCTACACCTTC. Translation: CASSQVDDSGNYGYTF.

The chain employs TRBV2 and TRBJ2-5; a possible D gene is TRBD2 (6 bases). The V gene's germline CDR1 is SNHLY and CDR2 FYNNEI. The V end lost 4 bases, the J end lost 5 bases, and 17 bases lay between the germline ends. The CDR3 is made up of 15 amino acids. The CDR3, as DNA: TGTGCCAGCAGTGCGTGGACTACCCCGAGGGAGACCCAGTACTTC. It codes for CASSAWTTPRETQYF.

This clonotype was seen only a few times. This sequence joins TRBV29-1 and TRBJ2-7; the match to TRBD1 covers 7 bases. Trimming at V came to 6 bases and at J to 7 bases, leaving 15 bases not matched to a gene. Per germline, CDR1 SQVTM and CDR2 ANQGSEA. This CDR3 spans 14 amino acids. CDR3 sequence (DNA): TGCAGCGTGAAACCTTACCCCGGGACAGAAGAGCAGTACTTC. Its protein is CSVKPYPGTEEQYF.

This clonotype was recorded many times. An end of the junction differs from the germline gene, which may be a read error. The V gene is TRBV5-1, the J gene TRBJ2-1, with D tentatively TRBD1 or TRBD2 (5 bases each). From germline, CDR1 is SGHRS and CDR2 YFSETQ. This CDR3 contains 13 residues. The CDR3 here is CASSLGWGNEQFF. CDR3 coding DNA: TGTGCCAGCAGCTTAGGATGGGGGAATGAGCAGTTCTTC.

The chain couples TRBV24-1 to TRBJ2-7; D is ambiguous. V was trimmed by 4 bases and J by 5 bases, leaving 14 bases between them. The CDR3 contains 14 residues. Germline lookup yields CDR1 KGHDR and CDR2 SFDVKD. The CDR3 spells CATSDSGLSDEQYF. CDR3 in DNA: TGTGCCACCAGTGACTCCGGGCTCTCAGACGAGCAGTACTTC.

The chain joins TRBV5-5 to TRBJ2-5, with TRBD2 identical over 7 bases. Trimming cost V 1 base and J 1 base; bases outside gene matches: 7. Germline V CDR1 and CDR2: SGHKS, YYEKEE (reference sequence). The CDR3 sequence is 16 residues long. CDR3 loop: CASSLRSSGGQETQYF. CDR3 bases: TGTGCCAGCAGCTTGCGGTCTAGCGGAGGCCAAGAGACCCAGTACTTC.

This clonotype showed up many times. This chain uses TRBV20-1 with TRBJ1-5; D gene uncertain. The CDR3 extends over 14 amino acids. Germline lookup yields CDR1 DFQATT and CDR2 SNEGSKA (reference sequence). Trimming shortened V by 0 bases and J by 4 bases, and 10 bases separated the two germline ends. The CDR3 protein is CSARDRRGNQPQHF. The CDR3 coding sequence is TGCAGTGCTAGAGATAGGAGAGGGAATCAGCCCCAGCATTTT.

The chain is built from TRBV7-2 and TRBJ2-7, with 12 bases matching TRBD1. This CDR3 comprises 14 residues. Germline trimming cut 4 bases from V and 7 bases from J; bases unmatched to any gene: 5. Germline assignment: CDR1 SGHTA and CDR2 FQGNSA. CDR3 in amino acids: CASSSRDRGREQYF. Written as DNA, the CDR3 is TGTGCCAGCAGCTCCCGGGACAGGGGGCGAGAGCAGTACTTC. The full variable domain, with the rest looked up from reference TRBV7-2 and TRBJ2-7, is GAGVSQSPSNKVTEKGKDVELRCDPISGHTALYWYRQSLGQGLEFLIYFQGNSAPDKSGLPSDRFSAERTGGSVSTLTIQRTQQEDSAVYLCASSSRDRGREQYFGPGTRLTVT.

This clonotype occurred a few times. The chain links TRBV10-3 to TRBJ2-3; 12 bases align to TRBD1. There are 15 residues in the CDR3. Germline V lookup: CDR1 ENHRY, CDR2 SYGVKD. The ends lost 6 bases at V and 4 bases at J; junction bases unmatched: 5. The CDR3 DNA sequence: TGTGCCATCAGAGGGGACAGGGGGCCATCAGATACGCAGTATTTT. Translation: CAIRGDRGPSDTQYF.

The chain employs TRBV7-2 and TRBJ2-7; 10 bases line up with TRBD2. CDR1 SGHTA and CDR2 FQGNSA come from the germline V gene. Losses at the gene ends were 0 bases for V and 12 bases for J; bases not matched to a gene: 11. The CDR3 spans 15 residues. The CDR3 loop reads CASSLASGLAGARYF. DNA of the CDR3: TGTGCCAGCAGCTTAGCGTCCGGGCTAGCGGGGGCTAGGTACTTC.

This rearrangement joins TRBV4-3 to TRBJ1-4; D uncertain. Between the trimmed V and J ends, which lost 1 base and 7 bases, there was a span of 13 bases. The CDR3 totals 15 residues. CDR1 is LGHNA, CDR2 YSLEER, per germline. The CDR3 reads CASSQVLSPGEKLFF. DNA of the CDR3: TGCGCCAGCAGCCAAGTTTTAAGTCCAGGTGAAAAACTGTTTTTT.

This clonotype was observed a few times. V gene TRBV5-1 combines with J gene TRBJ2-7, with D uncertain. V lost 5 bases and J 1 base, leaving 10 bases between the germline ends. CDR1 SGHRS and CDR2 YFSETQ come from the germline V gene. CDR3 size: 13 residues. The CDR3 here is CASSQDPSYEQYF. The CDR3 region has the DNA TGCGCCAGCAGTCAGGATCCTTCCTACGAGCAGTACTTC. Looking up the rest from reference TRBV5-1 and TRBJ2-7 gives the full variable domain: KAGVTQTPRYLIKTRGQQVTLSCSPISGHRSVSWYQQTPGQGLQFLFEYFSETQRNKGNFPGRFSGRQFSNSRSEMNVSTLELGDSALYLCASSQDPSYEQYFGPGTRLTVT.

This clonotype has just a few counts. V is TRBV7-2 and J is TRBJ2-1; D is perhaps TRBD1 (6 bases). Germline V gives CDR1 SGHTA, CDR2 FQGNSA. Trimming removed 6 bases from V and 5 bases from J, with 11 bases in between. This CDR3 region has 13 residues. DNA for the CDR3: TGTGCCAGCAGGCTAAACAGGGACAATGAGCAGTTCTTC. Translated, it gives CASRLNRDNEQFF.

V and J are TRBV6-5 and TRBJ2-2; either TRBD1 or TRBD2 may fit D (5 bases each). The CDR3 is made up of 15 amino acids. Trimming shortened V by 0 bases and J by 9 bases, and 14 bases separated the two germline ends. Germline-derived CDR1 and CDR2 are MNHEY and SVGAGI. The CDR3 region has the DNA TGTGCCAGCAGTTACTCTTTTCTCGGGGCCCGGGAGCTGTTTTTT. Translating gives CASSYSFLGARELFF.

The chain links TRBV7-9 to TRBJ2-1; D unclear. Per the germline V gene, CDR1 is SEHNR and CDR2 is FQNEAQ (reference sequence). This CDR3 comprises 13 residues. V lost 5 bases to trimming and J lost 7 bases, with 12 bases between them. The CDR3 DNA reads TGTGCCAGCAGCGACCCCGGGCAAAATGAGCAGTTCTTC. It translates to CASSDPGQNEQFF.

This clonotype appeared a single time. The junction differs from germline at one of its ends, possibly a read error. The rearrangement links TRBV29-1 to TRBJ2-5; weak D call: TRBD2 (7 bases). CDR1 is SQVTM, CDR2 ANQGSEA, per germline. The CDR3 length is 14 residues. In DNA form, the CDR3 reads TGCTGCGTTGAGGGGGGGGAGCTGAAAGAGACCCAGTACTTC. This encodes CCVEGGELKETQYF.

V gene TRBV12-3 or TRBV12-4 combines with J gene TRBJ2-7; 8 bases match TRBD2. CDR3 length equals 14 residues. V shed 3 bases and J 7 bases; nucleotides not matched to a gene: 8. The CDR3 loop is CASSLRAGGFEQYF. The CDR3 DNA follows: TGTGCCAGCAGTTTGCGGGCGGGGGGATTTGAGCAGTACTTC.

The chain is built from TRBV7-9 and TRBJ2-3, with D perhaps TRBD1 or TRBD2 (5 bases each). The CDR3 length is 16 residues. In germline, CDR1 is SEHNR, CDR2 FQNEAQ (reference sequence). Trimming removed 2 bases at V and 3 bases at J, with 15 bases between. The CDR3 sequence: CASSLRTTRGTDTQYF. Written as DNA, the CDR3 is TGTGCCAGCAGCTTAAGGACAACCCGAGGGACAGATACGCAGTATTTT.